The clone carrying this T cell receptor (beta chain) turned up a few times. The CDR3 consists of 12 residues. In germline, CDR1 is DFQATT, CDR2 SNEGSKA (reference sequence). V lost 2 bases to trimming and J lost 13 bases; unmatched junction nucleotides: 8. In TCRdb, the 5' RACE reads were re-called with MiXCR into one record per CDR3 protein. The repertoire has 1.5 million to 2 million distinct CDR3 sequences, 32% of them found once; the top ten carry 0.27%. The data are from a study of identical twins. Specimen: cord blood. The chain carries TRBV20-1 and TRBJ2-4; TRBD1 agrees at 7 bases. This sequence originates from a newborn girl in good health. The CDR3 protein is CSARTGTVEQYF. The CDR3 DNA sequence: TGCAGTGCTAGAACCGGGACAGTTGAGCAGTACTTC.